The present entry profiles one T cell receptor beta chain with its context. The antigen is undetermined. A much larger clonotype is one base distant, so this may be a read error. Conversion of TCR transcripts into cDNA relied on 5'RACE template switching, which added a universal primer site and UMIs. Using its own MiXCR run on the 5' RACE reads, TCRdb lists one record per CDR3 protein. The sample lists 300,000 or so distinct CDR3 sequences, approximately 8% occurring once. This sample stems from a study of T cells after yellow fever vaccination. Study-wide findings and caveats: The study re-detected most primary-vaccination clones after the booster (96% CD4, approximately 88% CD8). A secondary response was less intense yet reached its peak sooner, at day 5 versus 15. Contamination by abundant bulk-population clonotypes could be present in FACS-sorted repertoires.

Germline V gene lookup returns CDR1 MNHEY and CDR2 SMNVEV (reference sequence). V shed 7 bases and J 9 bases; nucleotides not matched to a gene: 9. This CDR3 region has 14 residues. J is TRBJ2-1 and V is TRBV27, with 10 bases that match TRBD2. Sequenced here: PBMCs, sampled about 49 days after the first yellow fever vaccination. This sequence originates from a man aged 18 to 30 who received the YFV17D yellow fever vaccine. CDR3 nucleotides: TGTGCCAGCAATCTTAATCTAGCGGGGGTTGAGCAGTTCTTC. Its protein is CASNLNLAGVEQFF.